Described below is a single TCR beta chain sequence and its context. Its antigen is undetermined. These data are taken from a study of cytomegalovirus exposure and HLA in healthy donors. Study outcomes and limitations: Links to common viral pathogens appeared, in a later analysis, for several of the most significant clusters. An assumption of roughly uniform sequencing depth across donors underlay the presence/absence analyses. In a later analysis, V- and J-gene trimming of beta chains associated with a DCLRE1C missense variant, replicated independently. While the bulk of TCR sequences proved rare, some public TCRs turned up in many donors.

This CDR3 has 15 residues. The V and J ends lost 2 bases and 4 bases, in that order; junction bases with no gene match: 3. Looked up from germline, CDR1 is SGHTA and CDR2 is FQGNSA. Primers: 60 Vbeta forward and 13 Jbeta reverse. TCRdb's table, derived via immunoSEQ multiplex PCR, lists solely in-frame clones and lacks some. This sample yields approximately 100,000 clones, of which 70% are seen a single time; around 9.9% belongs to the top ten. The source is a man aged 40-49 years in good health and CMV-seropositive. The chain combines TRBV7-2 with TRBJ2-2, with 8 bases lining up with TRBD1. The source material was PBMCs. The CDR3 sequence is CASSLQGASTGELFF. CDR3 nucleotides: TGTGCCAGCAGCTTACAGGGGGCAAGCACCGGGGAGCTGTTTTTT.